This TCR beta chain was recorded in a study of patients and donors after allogeneic stem cell transplantation. Germline CDR1 is MNHEY and CDR2 is SVGEGT. The CDR3 covers 13 residues. After removal of 8 bases from V and 6 bases from J, the junction contained 7 bases not matched to a gene. This clonotype was found once. TCRdb reprocessed the RT-PCR reads with MiXCR, giving one entry per CDR3 protein. The sample lists about a million distinct CDR3 sequences, 18% occurring once. The sequenced sample consisted of blood, either unsorted or a sorted T cell fraction (not recorded which). This clonotype was obtained from a human donor who was either an allogeneic HSCT recipient or a stem cell or donor lymphocyte infusion donor (not recorded which). It is not recorded whose cells these are; they may come from a transplant donor. This rearrangement joins TRBV6-2 or TRBV6-3 to TRBJ2-3, with 8 bases fitting TRBD1. The CDR3 DNA follows: TGTGCCAGCGGGGACAGGTGGTTCGATACGCAGTATTTT. Its translation is CASGDRWFDTQYF.